These 14 T cell receptor beta chains were sequenced from one sample in a study of blood T cell repertoires in COVID-19. Libraries were prepared by immunoSEQ multiplex PCR; TCRdb keeps only in-frame clonotypes and omits some of them. The sample yields fewer than 130,000 clones, over 75% seen once. The sample was peripheral blood. These receptors were taken from an elderly woman with acute or convalescent COVID-19.

The chain carries TRBV7-9 and TRBJ2-7; the D gene is possibly TRBD2 (5 bases). Germline CDR1 is SEHNR and CDR2 is FQNEAQ (reference sequence). Trimming took off 0 bases at V and 0 bases at J, with 9 bases between the two ends. The length of the CDR3 is 15 residues. This CDR3 reads CASSLASGSSYEQYF. For the CDR3, the DNA is TGTGCCAGCAGCTTAGCATCTGGGAGCTCCTACGAGCAGTACTTC.

The gene calls are TRBV4-3 and TRBJ1-3; D is possibly TRBD1 (5 bases). Trimming removed 0 bases at V and 3 bases at J, with 15 bases between. This CDR3 is built from 17 residues. The germline CDR1 and CDR2 sequences are LGHNA and YSLEER. The CDR3 loop reads CASSQEVTARGGNTIYF. For the CDR3, the DNA is TGCGCCAGCAGCCAAGAGGTGACGGCAAGGGGTGGAAACACCATATATTTT.

This clone was recorded once. The chain joins TRBV11-1 to TRBJ2-5, with 8 positions matching TRBD2. This CDR3 comprises 15 residues. Germline values: CDR1 SGHAT, CDR2 FQDESV (reference sequence). The ends lost 5 bases at V and 7 bases at J; junction bases unmatched: 12. CDR3 sequence (DNA): TGTGCCAGCAGCCGAGGACTAGCACACGGGGGGACCCAGTACTTC. Translating it yields CASSRGLAHGGTQYF.

The chain recombines TRBV7-2 with TRBJ1-6; 7 positions agree with TRBD1. Germline V gene sequence: CDR1 SGHTA, CDR2 FQGNSA. This CDR3 is built from 16 residues. The V and J ends lost 0 bases and 6 bases, in that order; junction bases with no gene match: 5. The CDR3 is CASSLAWTGPNSPLHF. In nucleotides, the CDR3 is TGTGCCAGCAGCTTAGCCTGGACAGGCCCTAATTCACCCCTCCACTTT.

The chain recombines TRBV28 with TRBJ1-2; D might be TRBD1 (5 bases). This CDR3 is 13 amino acids long. Deletions cut 3 bases from V and 4 bases from J, with 9 bases between. CDR1 and CDR2 from the germline V gene are MDHEN and SYDVKM. CDR3 in amino acids: CASSLGGTYGYTF. The DNA of the CDR3 is TGTGCCAGCAGTTTGGGCGGGACCTATGGCTACACCTTC.

The J gene is TRBJ2-7, the V gene TRBV4-3; a possible D gene is TRBD1 (5 bases). V shed 1 base and J shed 3 bases, with 13 bases lying between them. Per the germline V gene, CDR1 is LGHNA and CDR2 is YSLEER. The CDR3 has 15 amino acids. The CDR3 loop reads CASSQGRQGFYEQYF. The CDR3 DNA reads TGCGCCAGCAGCCAAGGTCGTCAGGGTTTCTACGAGCAGTACTTC.

This chain uses TRBV5-1 with TRBJ1-2; D is uncertain. Per germline, CDR1 SGHRS and CDR2 YFSETQ. Between the trimmed V and J ends, which lost 3 bases and 1 base, there was a span of 7 bases. The CDR3 consists of 13 residues. Here the CDR3 reads CASSSGFNYGYTF. The CDR3 DNA reads TGCGCCAGCAGCTCGGGATTTAACTATGGCTACACCTTC.

This clone was recorded only once. The chain is built from TRBV30 and TRBJ1-1; the match to TRBD1 covers 8 bases. This CDR3 is built from 12 residues. V lost 0 bases and J lost 6; bases outside the gene matches: 0. Germline values: CDR1 GTSNPN, CDR2 SVGIG (reference sequence). The DNA for the CDR3 is TGTGCCTGGAGTGTACAGGGGGCTGAAGCTTTCTTT. This translates into CAWSVQGAEAFF.

The chain is built from TRBV19 and TRBJ2-5; tentative D call: TRBD2 (6 bases). The CDR3 loop spans 13 amino acids. Between the trimmed V and J ends, which lost 6 bases and 7 bases, there was a span of 15 bases. Germline CDR1 and CDR2: LNHDA and SQIVND (reference sequence). CDR3 nucleotides: TGTGCCAGTAGGTACCGGGACTGGGGGACCCAGTACTTC. It is translated as CASRYRDWGTQYF.

The chain uses TRBV28 and TRBJ1-6; unclear D gene. Germline CDR1 and CDR2: MDHEN and SYDVKM. The CDR3 covers 16 residues. Trimming took off 2 bases at V and 8 bases at J, with 16 bases between the two ends. The CDR3 sequence is CASSLVFGELYSPLHF. DNA of the CDR3: TGTGCCAGCAGTTTAGTCTTCGGGGAACTATATTCACCCCTCCACTTT.

This clone was found once. The rearrangement links TRBV4-3 to TRBJ2-6, with D possibly being TRBD2 (5 bases). V gave up 0 bases and J gave up 0 bases, with 15 bases separating them. The germline CDR1 and CDR2 sequences are LGHNA and YSLEER. The CDR3 runs 19 residues. The CDR3: CASSQDSVMGSSGANVLTF. Written as DNA, the CDR3 is TGCGCCAGCAGCCAAGATAGCGTGATGGGCAGCTCTGGGGCCAACGTCCTGACTTTC.

The chain is built from TRBV30 and TRBJ1-2; TRBD1 aligns across 7 bases. From germline, CDR1 is GTSNPN and CDR2 SVGIG (reference sequence). The CDR3 is made up of 16 amino acids. The V and J ends lost 7 bases and 1 base, in that order; junction bases with no gene match: 15. CDR3 sequence (DNA): TGTGCCTTAATGGCCGGACAGGTTGGAATTAACTATGGCTACACCTTC. Protein: CALMAGQVGINYGYTF.

The V and J genes are TRBV13 and TRBJ2-7; no definite D call. CDR1 is PRHDT, CDR2 FYEKMQ, per germline (reference sequence). The CDR3 spans 13 residues. V was pared by 2 bases and J by 1 base, with 6 bases between. Here the CDR3 DNA reads TGTGCCAGCAGCTTACTCGGGTCCTACGAGCAGTACTTC. Amino acids: CASSLLGSYEQYF.

In this sample, this clone turned up once. The rearrangement links TRBV5-6 to TRBJ2-3; 10 positions match TRBD2. Germline assignment: CDR1 SGHDT and CDR2 YYEEEE. J lost 2 bases, V lost 2 bases, and 2 bases had no gene match. CDR3 length: 15 residues. CDR3 protein: CASSLLAGLTDTQYF. In DNA, the CDR3 is TGTGCCAGCAGCTTACTAGCGGGGCTCACAGATACGCAGTATTTT.